A selection of T cell receptor beta chains follows, all from one sample in a study of blood T cell repertoires in COVID-19. Method: immunoSEQ multiplex PCR; TCRdb's copy keeps in-frame clones and lacks some. The sample records some 170,000 clones, 84% being singletons. The sequenced material came from PBMCs or T cells enriched from blood (not recorded which). These receptors were collected from a man aged 45 to 65 who had recovered from COVID-19. The CDR3 runs from the conserved cysteine through the conserved F or W. A D gene is named only where the DNA matches it firmly. Expanded clones are given a class, and other clones once, few, many or no size at all.

j_call d_call clone_size v_call cdr3_aa cdr3_nt
TRBJ2-2 TRBD1 - TRBV6-6 CASRQGEVGELFF TGTGCCAGCAGACAGGGGGAAGTCGGGGAGCTGTTTTTT
TRBJ1-3 - - TRBV30 CAWNPRLGTTNTIYF TGTGCCTGGAATCCTAGGCTTGGGACAACAAACACCATATATTTT
TRBJ2-3 TRBD2 - TRBV5-4 CASSPGGGKDTQYF TGTGCCAGCAGCCCGGGGGGGGGTAAAGATACGCAGTATTTT
TRBJ2-3 TRBD1 - TRBV29-1 CSGSQGAGTDTQYF TGCAGCGGCTCACAGGGGGCGGGAACAGATACGCAGTATTTT
TRBJ1-1 TRBD1 - TRBV5-1 CASSPMGQPNTEAFF TGCGCCAGCAGCCCCATGGGACAGCCGAACACTGAAGCTTTCTTT
TRBJ2-2 TRBD1 - TRBV7-8 CASRPPGGNTGELFF TGTGCCAGCAGACCCCCAGGGGGGAACACCGGGGAGCTGTTTTTT
TRBJ2-7 - - TRBV7-8 CASSRQAPLSYEQYF TGTGCCAGCAGCCGACAGGCGCCCCTATCCTACGAGCAGTACTTC
TRBJ1-4 - - TRBV19 CASSIMWREGGLFF TGTGCCAGTAGTATAATGTGGAGGGAAGGAGGACTGTTTTTT
TRBJ1-2 TRBD1 few TRBV29-1 CSVEGTGVPYGYTF TGCAGCGTTGAAGGGACAGGGGTTCCCTATGGCTACACCTTC
TRBJ2-3 TRBD1 - TRBV10-1 CASSEAGGYSTDTQYF TGCGCCAGCAGTGAGGCAGGGGGCTACAGCACAGATACGCAGTATTTT
TRBJ2-7 - - TRBV7-8 CASSRVDSVYEQYF TGTGCCAGCAGCCGAGTGGACAGCGTTTACGAGCAGTACTTC
TRBJ2-4 - once TRBV12-3/TRBV12-4 CASSSRAKNIQYF TGTGCCAGCAGTTCCCGGGCCAAAAACATTCAGTACTTC
TRBJ2-5 - - TRBV7-8 CASSFGNRAGQRETQYF TGTGCCAGCAGCTTTGGGAACCGGGCGGGACAGCGGGAGACCCAGTACTTC
TRBJ2-3 TRBD1 few TRBV7-3 CASSLGLGQGSTDTQYF TGTGCCAGCAGCTTAGGGTTAGGACAGGGGAGCACAGATACGCAGTATTTT
TRBJ2-5 - - TRBV5-1 CASSQIFGGLQETQYF TGCGCCAGCAGCCAAATTTTCGGGGGATTGCAAGAGACCCAGTACTTC
TRBJ2-1 TRBD2 - TRBV11-1 CASSSGGGYNEQFF TGTGCCAGCAGCTCCGGGGGGGGATACAATGAGCAGTTCTTC
TRBJ2-4 - - TRBV5-1 CASSLISAGAQNIQYF TGCGCCAGCAGCTTGATTTCGGCAGGGGCACAAAACATTCAGTACTTC
TRBJ1-2 TRBD1 - TRBV7-8 CASSPGTGGTYGYTF TGTGCCAGCAGCCCAGGGACAGGGGGCACCTATGGCTACACCTTC
TRBJ1-1 TRBD1 - TRBV2 CASSGLDRVKAFF TGTGCCAGCAGTGGATTGGACAGGGTCAAAGCTTTCTTT
TRBJ2-1 TRBD1 - TRBV19 CASSIQGVGEQFF TGTGCCAGTAGTATTCAGGGGGTTGGTGAGCAGTTCTTC
TRBJ1-1 TRBD1 - TRBV5-1 CASSLGGTGTEAFF TGCGCCAGCAGCTTGGGAGGGACAGGCACTGAAGCTTTCTTT
TRBJ2-4 - once TRBV14 CASSPLGAAKNIQYF TGTGCCAGCAGTCCGCTGGGGGCTGCCAAAAACATTCAGTACTTC
TRBJ2-3 - once TRBV7-3 CASSHSGTPEGDTQYF TGTGCCAGCAGCCACTCAGGGACTCCCGAGGGGGATACGCAGTATTTT
TRBJ1-2 TRBD1 - TRBV2 CASSPQGAYGYTF TGTGCCAGCAGCCCGCAGGGGGCATATGGCTACACCTTC
TRBJ2-1 TRBD1 few TRBV5-1 CASTTGQGYDNEQFF TGCGCCAGCACCACGGGACAGGGGTACGACAATGAGCAGTTCTTC
TRBJ1-2 - - TRBV5-1 CASRPDRSASGAYTF TGCGCCAGCAGACCTGACAGGTCCGCCTCAGGGGCCTACACCTTC
TRBJ1-2 - - TRBV19 CASIDRTAEHYGYTF TGTGCCAGTATCGATAGGACAGCGGAGCACTATGGCTACACCTTC
TRBJ1-6 - - TRBV5-6 CASSYNTGRALHF TGTGCCAGCAGCTATAATACCGGGAGGGCCCTCCACTTT
TRBJ1-1 TRBD1 - TRBV2 CASSEFGQANTEAFF TGTGCCAGCAGTGAATTTGGACAGGCGAACACTGAAGCTTTCTTT
TRBJ1-5 TRBD1 once TRBV7-8 CASSLYYRGSNQPQHF TGTGCCAGCAGCTTATATTACAGGGGTAGCAATCAGCCCCAGCATTTT
TRBJ2-2 TRBD1 - TRBV3-1/TRBV3-2 CASSQTRGQGASNTGELFF TGTGCCAGCAGCCAAACTCGGGGACAGGGGGCTTCGAACACCGGGGAGCTGTTTTTT
TRBJ1-2 - - TRBV5-4 CASSLAGQSYGYTF TGTGCCAGCAGCTTGGCAGGACAGTCCTATGGCTACACCTTC
TRBJ1-1 - few TRBV19 CASKKAQGTPNTEAFF TGTGCCAGTAAGAAGGCTCAGGGAACCCCCAACACTGAAGCTTTCTTT
TRBJ2-6 TRBD1 - TRBV6-1 CASSEVAGGSGANVLTF TGTGCCAGCAGTGAAGTTGCAGGGGGCTCTGGGGCCAACGTCCTGACTTTC
TRBJ1-1 TRBD1 - TRBV30 CAWSSPYRGSNTEAFF TGTGCCTGGAGTTCCCCCTACAGGGGGTCGAACACTGAAGCTTTCTTT
TRBJ2-3 TRBD2 - TRBV5-8 CASSLGLAADTQYF TGTGCCAGCAGCTTGGGTCTAGCGGCAGATACGCAGTATTTT
TRBJ1-2 - - TRBV7-7 CASSLDPGRNYGYTF TGTGCTAGCAGCTTAGATCCAGGGAGGAACTATGGCTACACCTTC
TRBJ1-4 - - TRBV7-8 CASSLGRMEKLFF TGTGCCAGCAGCTTAGGGAGAATGGAAAAACTGTTTTTT
TRBJ2-3 - - TRBV6-5 CASRVAADTQYF TGTGCCAGCAGGGTAGCCGCTGATACGCAGTATTTT
TRBJ2-7 TRBD1 - TRBV2 CAALGTAYEQYF TGTGCCGCATTGGGGACAGCCTACGAGCAGTACTTC
TRBJ2-5 - once TRBV7-3 CASSWGQEETQYF TGTGCCAGCAGCTGGGGACAAGAAGAGACCCAGTACTTC
TRBJ2-3 - - TRBV10-1 CASSESGIDTQYF TGCGCCAGCAGTGAGTCGGGCATAGATACGCAGTATTTT
TRBJ1-5 - few TRBV28 CASSPLGGEQPQHF TGTGCCAGCAGTCCCCTCGGAGGGGAGCAGCCCCAGCATTTT
TRBJ2-1 TRBD2 few TRBV7-2 CASSTGLASYNEQFF TGTGCCAGCAGCACGGGACTAGCGAGTTACAATGAGCAGTTCTTC
TRBJ1-2 - - TRBV7-2 CASSLKGVGAYGYTF TGTGCCAGCAGCTTAAAAGGGGTGGGTGCCTATGGCTACACCTTC
TRBJ1-6 - - TRBV5-5 CASSLTSSYNSPLHF TGTGCCAGCAGCTTGACGAGCTCCTATAATTCACCCCTCCACTTT
TRBJ1-4 - - TRBV12-3/TRBV12-4 CASSLGSTEKLFF TGTGCCAGCAGTTTAGGGAGTACAGAAAAACTGTTTTTT
TRBJ1-2 - - TRBV4-2 CASSPEEDYGYTF TGTGCCAGCAGCCCGGAAGAGGACTATGGCTACACCTTC
TRBJ1-5 TRBD1 - TRBV30 CAWKGQGIQPQHF TGTGCCTGGAAGGGACAGGGAATACAGCCCCAGCATTTT
TRBJ1-5 - - TRBV2 CASSEVEVVQPQHF TGTGCCAGCAGTGAAGTCGAGGTTGTTCAGCCCCAGCATTTT
TRBJ2-7 TRBD1 - TRBV19 CASSAGTGGSYEQYF TGTGCCAGTAGTGCCGGGACAGGGGGCTCCTACGAGCAGTACTTC
TRBJ1-4 - - TRBV30 CAWSGRGSTNEKLFF TGTGCCTGGAGTGGCCGGGGTTCAACTAATGAAAAACTGTTTTTT